These 9 T cell receptor beta chains were sequenced from one sample in a study of cytomegalovirus exposure and HLA in healthy donors. 60 Vbeta and 13 Jbeta primers were used in PCR. This table comes from immunoSEQ multiplex PCR, and its TCRdb copy is limited to in-frame clones, with some not included. The sample includes some 120,000 clones, roughly 69% seen only once; the top ten take just under 8.5%. Sequenced material: PBMCs. The receptors stem from a woman aged 40 to 49 in good health and CMV-seropositive.

The chain is built from TRBV19 and TRBJ2-1; tentative D call: TRBD1 (5 bases). The CDR3 spans 12 residues. CDR1 is LNHDA, CDR2 SQIVND, per germline (reference sequence). The V end was cut by 7 bases, the J end by 10 bases, with 14 bases between. The CDR3 reads CASKESPGEQFF. CDR3 sequence (DNA): TGTGCCAGTAAGGAGTCCCCAGGGGAGCAGTTCTTC.

V usage is TRBV4-1 and J usage is TRBJ2-3; 10 bases are a match to TRBD2. Germline CDR1 MGHRA, CDR2 YSYEKL. There are 17 residues in the CDR3. The ends lost 3 bases at V and 2 bases at J; junction bases unmatched: 8. CDR3 loop: CASSHPTSGRDTDTQYF. The CDR3 DNA is TGCGCCAGCAGCCATCCGACTAGCGGGCGAGACACAGATACGCAGTATTTT.

This clone appeared once. This chain connects TRBV19 to TRBJ2-5; D might be TRBD1 (6 bases). Trimming stripped 4 bases from V and 0 bases from J, with 9 bases between. The germline V gene encodes CDR1 LNHDA and CDR2 SQIVND (reference sequence). The CDR3 sequence is 14 residues long. This CDR3 is CASSKRQDQETQYF. CDR3 coding DNA: TGTGCCAGTAGTAAACGACAGGACCAAGAGACCCAGTACTTC.

The chain is built from TRBV4-1 and TRBJ1-5; D is uncertain. In germline, CDR1 is MGHRA, CDR2 YSYEKL. V shed 4 bases and J shed 4 bases, with 20 bases lying between them. CDR3 size: 17 residues. The CDR3 DNA sequence: TGCGCCAGCAGCCCCCGGGAGGGTTTATTCGGAAATCAGCCCCAGCATTTT. Protein product: CASSPREGLFGNQPQHF.

The chain carries TRBV4-2 and TRBJ2-3, with 7 bases that match TRBD1. V lost 5 bases, J lost 0 bases, and 14 bases stayed unmatched. This CDR3 spans 18 amino acids. Germline-derived CDR1 and CDR2 are LGHNA and YNFKEQ. DNA for the CDR3: TGTGCCAGCAGCTCCCGAACAGCTACAGGGGCTAGCACAGATACGCAGTATTTT. Encoded protein: CASSSRTATGASTDTQYF.

Regarding this clone: Other DNA sequences within the sample encode an identical CDR3. The chain couples TRBV7-2 to TRBJ2-3; D is ambiguous. CDR3 length: 11 residues. Trimming shortened V by 3 bases and J by 6 bases, and 4 bases separated the two germline ends. Germline loops: CDR1 SGHTA, CDR2 FQGNSA. The CDR3 reads CASSFGDTQYF. For the CDR3, the DNA is TGTGCCAGCAGCTTTGGCGATACGCAGTATTTT.

The chain is built from TRBV12-5 and TRBJ1-1, with 9 positions matching TRBD1. There are 15 residues in the CDR3. Germline CDR1 reads LGHNT; CDR2 reads FRNRAP. Unmatched junction bases numbered 6, after V lost 5 bases and J lost 2 bases. CDR3 nucleotides: TGTGCTAGTGGTAAACCGGGACAGGGAAACACTGAAGCTTTCTTT. It specifies CASGKPGQGNTEAFF. Full variable domain (outside the CDR3, taken from reference TRBV12-5 and TRBJ1-1): DARVTQTPRHKVTEMGQEVTMRCQPILGHNTVFWYRQTMMQGLELLAYFRNRAPLDDSGMPKDRFSAEMPDATLATLKIQPSEPRDSAVYFCASGKPGQGNTEAFFGQGTRLTVV.

The V call is TRBV2, the J call TRBJ1-1; maybe TRBD1 (5 bases). CDR1 is SNHLY and CDR2 is FYNNEI in the germline V gene. CDR3 length: 13 amino acids. With 10 bases removed from V and 0 bases from J, the gap between germline ends came to 12 bases. CDR3 nucleotide sequence: TGTGCCACCTGTGCGGACATGAACACTGAAGCTTTCTTT. As protein: CATCADMNTEAFF.

This chain links TRBV5-1 with TRBJ2-1; TRBD2 agrees at 7 bases. V trimming: 2 bases; J trimming: 6 bases; junction bases outside the gene matches: 5. Germline loops: CDR1 SGHRS, CDR2 YFSETQ. The CDR3 is made up of 14 amino acids. The CDR3 DNA reads TGCGCCAGCAGCTTTCTAACTAGCGTCAATGAGCAGTTCTTC. Translation gives CASSFLTSVNEQFF.